This TCR beta chain was documented in a study of post-analysis software for immune sequencing data. Findings of the study overall: In patients, four to six TRBV segments were more frequent than in controls, with TRBV5-6, TRBV5-1 and TRBV20-1 among them.

Unique-molecular-identifier-tagged TCR beta cDNA libraries were used. A single record per CDR3 protein comes from TCRdb applying MiXCR to the PCR reads. The data contain roughly 200,000 distinct CDR3 sequences, roughly 30% of them singletons. This clonotype was counted a few times. Its specificity is unknown. This CDR3 region has 15 residues. V was shortened by 5 bases and J by 0 bases, with 14 bases between the two germline ends. This chain links TRBV12-3 or TRBV12-4 with TRBJ2-7; D assignment may be TRBD1 or TRBD2 (6 bases each). Sequencing was carried out using blood. The origin of this receptor is a girl under 18 with multiple sclerosis. The CDR3 nucleotides are TGTGCCAGCAGTCCCGGAGGAGGGGGCTCCTACGAGCAGTACTTC. Protein product: CASSPGGGGSYEQYF.